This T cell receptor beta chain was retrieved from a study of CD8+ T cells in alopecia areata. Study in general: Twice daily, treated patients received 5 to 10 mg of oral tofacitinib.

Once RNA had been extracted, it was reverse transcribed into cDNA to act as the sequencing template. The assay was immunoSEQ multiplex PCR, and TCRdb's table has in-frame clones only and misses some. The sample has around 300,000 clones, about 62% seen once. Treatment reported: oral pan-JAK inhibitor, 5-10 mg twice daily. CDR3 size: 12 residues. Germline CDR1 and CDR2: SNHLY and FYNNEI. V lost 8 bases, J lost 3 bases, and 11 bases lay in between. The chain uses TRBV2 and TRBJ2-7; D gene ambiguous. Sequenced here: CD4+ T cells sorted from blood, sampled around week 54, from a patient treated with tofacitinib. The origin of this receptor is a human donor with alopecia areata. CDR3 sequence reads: CASRGPLYEQYF. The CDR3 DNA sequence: TGTGCCAGCCGAGGACCCCTCTACGAGCAGTACTTC.